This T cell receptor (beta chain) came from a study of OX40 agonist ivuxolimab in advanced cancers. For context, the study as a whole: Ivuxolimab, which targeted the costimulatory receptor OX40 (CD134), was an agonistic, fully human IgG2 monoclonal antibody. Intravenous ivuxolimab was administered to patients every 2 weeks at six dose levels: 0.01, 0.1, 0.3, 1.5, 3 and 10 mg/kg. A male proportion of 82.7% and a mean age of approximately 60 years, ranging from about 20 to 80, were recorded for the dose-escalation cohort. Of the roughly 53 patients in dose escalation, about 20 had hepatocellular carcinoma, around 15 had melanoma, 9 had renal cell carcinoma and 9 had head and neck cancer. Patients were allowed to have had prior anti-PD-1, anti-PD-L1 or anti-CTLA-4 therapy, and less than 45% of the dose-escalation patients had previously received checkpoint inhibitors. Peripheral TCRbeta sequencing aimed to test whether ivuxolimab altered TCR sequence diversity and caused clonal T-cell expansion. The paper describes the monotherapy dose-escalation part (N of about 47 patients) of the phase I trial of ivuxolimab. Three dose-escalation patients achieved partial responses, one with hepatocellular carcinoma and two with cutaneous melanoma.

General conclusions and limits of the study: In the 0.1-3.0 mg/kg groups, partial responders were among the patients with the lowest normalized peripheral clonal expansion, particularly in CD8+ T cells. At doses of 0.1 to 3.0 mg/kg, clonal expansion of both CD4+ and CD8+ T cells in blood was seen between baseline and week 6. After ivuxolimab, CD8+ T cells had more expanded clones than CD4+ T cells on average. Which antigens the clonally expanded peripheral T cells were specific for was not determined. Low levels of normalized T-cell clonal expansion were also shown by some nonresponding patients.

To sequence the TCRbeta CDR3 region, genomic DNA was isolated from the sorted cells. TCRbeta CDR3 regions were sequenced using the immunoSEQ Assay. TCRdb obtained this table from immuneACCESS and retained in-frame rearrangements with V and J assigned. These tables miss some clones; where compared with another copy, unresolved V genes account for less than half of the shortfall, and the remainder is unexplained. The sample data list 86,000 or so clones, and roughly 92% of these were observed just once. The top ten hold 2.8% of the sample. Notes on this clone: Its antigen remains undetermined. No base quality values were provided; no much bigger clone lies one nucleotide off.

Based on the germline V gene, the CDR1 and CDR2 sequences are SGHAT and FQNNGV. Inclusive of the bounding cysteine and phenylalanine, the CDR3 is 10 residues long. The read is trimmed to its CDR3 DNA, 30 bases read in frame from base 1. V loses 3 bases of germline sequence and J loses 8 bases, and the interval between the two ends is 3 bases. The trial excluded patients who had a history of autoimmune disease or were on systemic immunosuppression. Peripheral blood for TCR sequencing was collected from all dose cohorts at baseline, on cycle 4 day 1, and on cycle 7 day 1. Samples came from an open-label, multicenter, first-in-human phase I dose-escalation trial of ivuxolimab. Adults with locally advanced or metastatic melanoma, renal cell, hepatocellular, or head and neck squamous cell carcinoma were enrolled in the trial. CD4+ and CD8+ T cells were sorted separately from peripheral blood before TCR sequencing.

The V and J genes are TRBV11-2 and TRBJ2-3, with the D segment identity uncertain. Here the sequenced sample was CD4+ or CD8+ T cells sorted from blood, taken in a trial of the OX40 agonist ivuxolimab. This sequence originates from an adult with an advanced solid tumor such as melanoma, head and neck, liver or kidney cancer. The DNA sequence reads TGTGCCAGCAGCTTTACTACGCAGTATTTT. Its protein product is CASSFTTQYF.